The T cell receptor beta chain described here comes from a study of shared clonotypes between healthy human individuals (dated by TCRdb to about 2020). Study-wide context: A couple of women and three men aged 18 to 49 years were included in the cohort. For each donor, three plates each were used for CD4 naive and CD4 memory, two plates were used for CD8 naive, and one plate was used for CD8 memory. To increase sequencing depth and limit assay-specific biases, TCR repertoire library preparation and sequencing were carried out by different laboratories using diverse techniques. Per donor, leukapheresis produced somewhere between about 0.9 and 9 billion PBMCs. To estimate repertoire size and how much clonotype sharing occurs between individuals, the study deeply sequenced the blood TCR repertoires of five healthy adults.

The donors were healthy, HIV-negative adults who had no recently reported acute infections or vaccinations. Every donor was a Caucasian adult living in Nashville, Tennessee, USA. CD4+ T cells were enriched by magnetic negative selection; naive cells were then positively selected on CD45RA, and the negative fraction formed the memory subset. After blood collection by leukapheresis, PBMCs were isolated using Ficoll-Histopaque density gradient centrifugation and then cryopreserved in the vapor phase of liquid nitrogen. Analytical flow cytometry was used to check the purity and quantity of each magnetically sorted T cell population. Genomic DNA was isolated from each sorted fraction and quantified by UV absorbance on a Nanodrop 2000c. Using the deep immunoSEQ assay, TCR CDR3 regions were amplified from genomic DNA by multiplex PCR. For each cell subset, the extracted genomic DNA was distributed evenly across all wells of several immunoSEQ 96-well plates, and each plate served as one replicate. For sorted subsets, approximately 210 ng of genomic DNA, equivalent to roughly 30,000 T cell genomes, went into each replicate PCR. Purified libraries were quantified with a Qubit 3.0 fluorometer, sized on a Bioanalyzer 2100, and re-quantified with the KAPA Library Quantification kit. A separate single-read 150-cycle Illumina NextSeq 550 flow cell was used to sequence each immunoSEQ 96-well plate. As for the original processing: The immunoSEQ output contained only junctional sequences without quality scores, so filtering could not match that applied to full-length reads. To assign V/J genes and CDR3, sequences were annotated using PyIR, a Python wrapper for IgBLAST v1.9, with IMGT germline references. Reads were filtered out if the reads had weak V/J assignments (E-value above 1e-6), no CDR3, stop codons, out-of-frame junctions, or ambiguous translated residues. V3J clonotypes were defined as sequences sharing the same inferred V gene, J gene, and CDR3 amino acid sequence. To compute the percentage overlap between repertoires, the number of shared unique clonotypes was divided by the size of the smaller repertoire. Richness of each repertoire was evaluated using RTK rarefaction, the Chao1 estimator, and Recon v2.1 estimates of unobserved clonotypes. For all TCRbeta clonotypes obtained by the gDNA method from a few donors, generation probabilities were computed with OLGA. Drawn from immuneACCESS, this table holds only the in-frame rearrangements with V and J called that TCRdb kept. Clones are partly lost; checked studies trace under half to an unresolved V gene and leave the rest unexplained. The V and J calls and clone size are taken from that table; D and trimming were inferred from the DNA. For this sample there are about 980,000 clones; less than 85% appear just once. Roughly 1.5% of the sample is held by the ten biggest clonotypes.

Summary of the overall study and its limitations: Pairwise subsampling indicated that sequencing depth was expected to affect the degree of clonotype sharing among donors. Clonotypes shared by all four sorted-subset donors showed higher generation probabilities than non-shared clonotypes. Rarefaction of sorted-subset datasets indicated incomplete sequencing despite the large sequencing depth. The genetic and exposure-history diversity represented was limited by the small number of donors. Only blood was sampled, and tissue TCR repertoires likely differ from those in blood. About 5% of naive CD4, approximately 3.7% of naive CD8, approximately 2% of memory CD4, and approximately 0.39% of memory CD8 clonotypes were shared across several donors. Naive subsets generally had larger estimated clonotype richness than memory subsets did.

The CDR3, cysteine through phenylalanine, is 11 amino acids long. Here the CDR3 DNA is all that survives: 33 bases in frame from base 1. The germline V gene encodes CDR1 SNHLY and CDR2 FYNNEI. V is pared back by 6 bases and J by 7 bases, with 6 bases lying between the germline termini. This clone was counted many times. The antigen it binds to is not known. No base qualities exist here, and no much larger clone lies one base off it. This clonotype was obtained from a young man in good health. The material sequenced was memory CD4+ T cells sorted from blood. Interpreted using the paper, the cell subset or site label stands for: CD45RA-negative fraction. The chain is assembled from TRBV2 and TRBJ1-4, with the D gene not confidently named. The DNA reads as follows: TGTGCCAGCAGACTGAGTGAAAAACTGTTTTTT. Its protein reads: CASRLSEKLFF.